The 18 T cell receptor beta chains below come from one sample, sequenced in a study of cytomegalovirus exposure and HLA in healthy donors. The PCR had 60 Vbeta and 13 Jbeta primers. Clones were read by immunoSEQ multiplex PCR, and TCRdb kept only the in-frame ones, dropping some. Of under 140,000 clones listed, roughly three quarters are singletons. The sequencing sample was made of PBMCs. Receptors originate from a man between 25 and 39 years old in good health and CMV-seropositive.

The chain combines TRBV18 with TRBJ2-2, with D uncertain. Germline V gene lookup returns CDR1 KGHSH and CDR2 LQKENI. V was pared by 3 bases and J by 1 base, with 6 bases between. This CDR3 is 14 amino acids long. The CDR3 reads CASSPQENTGELFF. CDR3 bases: TGTGCCAGCTCACCGCAGGAGAACACCGGGGAGCTGTTTTTT.

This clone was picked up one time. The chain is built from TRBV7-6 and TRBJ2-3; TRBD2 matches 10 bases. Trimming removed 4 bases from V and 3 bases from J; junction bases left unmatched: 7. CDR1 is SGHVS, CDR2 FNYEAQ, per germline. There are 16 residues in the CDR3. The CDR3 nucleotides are TGTGCCAGCAGCTCGTTAGCGGGGGGCGGGACAGATACGCAGTATTTT. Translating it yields CASSSLAGGGTDTQYF.

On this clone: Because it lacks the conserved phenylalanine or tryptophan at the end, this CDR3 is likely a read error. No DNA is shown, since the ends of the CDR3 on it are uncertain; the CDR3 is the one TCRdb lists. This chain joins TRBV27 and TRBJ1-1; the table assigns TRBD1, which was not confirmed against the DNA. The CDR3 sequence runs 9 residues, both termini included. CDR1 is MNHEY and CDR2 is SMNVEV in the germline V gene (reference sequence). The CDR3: CASSFRDRS.

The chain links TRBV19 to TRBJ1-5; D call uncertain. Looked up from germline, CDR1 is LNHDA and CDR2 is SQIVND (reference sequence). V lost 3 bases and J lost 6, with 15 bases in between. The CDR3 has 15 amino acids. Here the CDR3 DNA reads TGTGCCAGTAGTATGGAGGGAGGAGAAGCTCAGCCCCAGCATTTT. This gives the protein CASSMEGGEAQPQHF.

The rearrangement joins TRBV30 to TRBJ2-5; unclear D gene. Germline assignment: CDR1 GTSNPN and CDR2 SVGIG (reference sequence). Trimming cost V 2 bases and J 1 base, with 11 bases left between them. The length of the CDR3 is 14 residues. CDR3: CAWSRRSFQETQYF. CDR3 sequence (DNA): TGTGCCTGGAGTCGTCGGAGTTTCCAAGAGACCCAGTACTTC.

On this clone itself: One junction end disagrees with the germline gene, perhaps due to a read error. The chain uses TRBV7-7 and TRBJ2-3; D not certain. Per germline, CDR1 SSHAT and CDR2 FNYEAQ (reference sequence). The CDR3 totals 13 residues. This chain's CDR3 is CASSYGSQDTQYF. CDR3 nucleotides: TGTGCTAGCAGCTACGGGTCCCAAGATACGCAGTATTTT. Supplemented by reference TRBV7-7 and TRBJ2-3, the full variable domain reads GAGVSQSPRYKVTKRGQDVTLRCDPISSHATLYWYQQALGQGPEFLTYFNYEAQPDKSGLPSDRFSAERPEGSISTLTIQRTEQRDSAMYRCASSYGSQDTQYFGPGTRLTVL.

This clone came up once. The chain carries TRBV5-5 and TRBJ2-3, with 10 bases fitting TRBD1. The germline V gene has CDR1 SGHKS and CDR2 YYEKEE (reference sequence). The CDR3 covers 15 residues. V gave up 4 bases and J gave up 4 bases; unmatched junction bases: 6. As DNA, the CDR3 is TGTGCCAGCAGCAGGACAGGGGGTCGCGCAGATACGCAGTATTTT. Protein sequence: CASSRTGGRADTQYF. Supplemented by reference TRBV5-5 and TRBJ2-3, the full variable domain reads DAGVTQSPTHLIKTRGQQVTLRCSPISGHKSVSWYQQVLGQGPQFIFQYYEKEERGRGNFPDRFSARQFPNYSSELNVNALLLGDSALYLCASSRTGGRADTQYFGPGTRLTVL.

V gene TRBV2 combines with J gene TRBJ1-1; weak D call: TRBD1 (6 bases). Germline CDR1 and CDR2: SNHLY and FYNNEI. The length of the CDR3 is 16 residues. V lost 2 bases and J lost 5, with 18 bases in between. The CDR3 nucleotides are TGTGCCAGCAGTGAAACCCTAGGAGGGGGAGGGACTGAAGCTTTCTTT. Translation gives CASSETLGGGGTEAFF.

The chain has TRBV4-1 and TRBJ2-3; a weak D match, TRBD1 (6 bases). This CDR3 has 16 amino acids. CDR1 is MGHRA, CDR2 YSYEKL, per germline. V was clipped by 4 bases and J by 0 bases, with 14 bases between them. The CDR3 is CASSPFDRKSTDTQYF. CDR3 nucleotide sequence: TGCGCCAGCAGCCCTTTTGACAGGAAAAGCACAGATACGCAGTATTTT.

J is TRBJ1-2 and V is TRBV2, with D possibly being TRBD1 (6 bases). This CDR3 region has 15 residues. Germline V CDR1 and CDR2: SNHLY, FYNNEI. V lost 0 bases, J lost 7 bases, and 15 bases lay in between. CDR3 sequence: CASSEAPAGAPGYTF. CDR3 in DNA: TGTGCCAGCAGTGAAGCGCCGGCAGGGGCCCCTGGCTACACCTTC.

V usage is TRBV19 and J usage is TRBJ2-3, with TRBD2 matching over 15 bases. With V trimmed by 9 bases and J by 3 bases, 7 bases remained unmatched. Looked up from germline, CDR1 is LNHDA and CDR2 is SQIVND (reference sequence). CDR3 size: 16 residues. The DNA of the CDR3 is TGTGCCAGCAGGACTAGCGGGGGGGCCCCTACAGATACGCAGTATTTT. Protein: CASRTSGGAPTDTQYF.

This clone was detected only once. Here the CDR3 reads CASSSTGGPSNEQFF. The CDR3 DNA sequence: TGTGCCAGCAGCTCCACAGGGGGCCCAAGCAATGAGCAGTTCTTC. This chain links TRBV2 with TRBJ2-1, with TRBD1 identical over 9 bases. CDR1 is SNHLY and CDR2 is FYNNEI in the germline V gene. V lost 6 bases to trimming and J lost 6 bases; unmatched junction nucleotides: 9. The CDR3 consists of 15 residues.

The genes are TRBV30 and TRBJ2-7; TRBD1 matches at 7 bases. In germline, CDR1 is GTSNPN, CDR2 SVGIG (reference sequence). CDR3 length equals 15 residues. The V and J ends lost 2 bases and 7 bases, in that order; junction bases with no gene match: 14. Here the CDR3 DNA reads TGTGCCTGGAGTACGACGGGACAGATCCGAGTGGAGCAGTACTTC. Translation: CAWSTTGQIRVEQYF.

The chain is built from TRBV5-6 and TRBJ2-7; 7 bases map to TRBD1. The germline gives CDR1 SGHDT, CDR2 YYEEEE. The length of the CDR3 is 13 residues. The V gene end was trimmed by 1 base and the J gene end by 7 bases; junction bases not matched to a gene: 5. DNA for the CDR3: TGTGCCAGCAGCTTGACAGGGGATTCAGAGCAGTACTTC. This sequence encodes CASSLTGDSEQYF. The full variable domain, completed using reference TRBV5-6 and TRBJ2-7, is DAGVTQSPTHLIKTRGQQVTLRCSPKSGHDTVSWYQQALGQGPQFIFQYYEEEERQRGNFPDRFSGHQFPNYSSELNVNALLLGDSALYLCASSLTGDSEQYFGPGTRLTVT.

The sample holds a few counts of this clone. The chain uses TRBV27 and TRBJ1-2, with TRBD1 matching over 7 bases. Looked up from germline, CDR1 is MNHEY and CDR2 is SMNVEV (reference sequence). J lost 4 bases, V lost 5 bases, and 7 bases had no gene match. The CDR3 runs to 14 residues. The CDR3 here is CASSTTGVGYGYTF. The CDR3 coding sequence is TGTGCCAGCAGTACCACAGGGGTGGGCTATGGCTACACCTTC.

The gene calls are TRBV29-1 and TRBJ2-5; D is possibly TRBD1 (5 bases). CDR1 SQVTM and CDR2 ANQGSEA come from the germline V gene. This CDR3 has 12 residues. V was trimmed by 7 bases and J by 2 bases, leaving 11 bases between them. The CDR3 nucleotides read TGCAGCGCCGGACACGATCAAGAGACCCAGTACTTC. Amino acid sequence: CSAGHDQETQYF.

The CDR3 DNA reads as TGTGCCAGCAGTGAAGGGACAGTGAACACTGAAGCTTTCTTT. This codes for CASSEGTVNTEAFF. The rearrangement uses TRBV6-1 and TRBJ1-1; TRBD1 might be the D (6 bases). The V gene's germline CDR1 is MNHNS and CDR2 SASEGT. CDR3 length: 14 amino acids. V was pared by 1 base and J by 0 bases, with 6 bases between.

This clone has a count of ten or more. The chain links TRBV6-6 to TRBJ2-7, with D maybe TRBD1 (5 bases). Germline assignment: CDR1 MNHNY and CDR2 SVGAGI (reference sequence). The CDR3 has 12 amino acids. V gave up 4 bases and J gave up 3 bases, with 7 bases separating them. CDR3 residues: CASSSDSYEQYF. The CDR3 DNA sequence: TGTGCCAGCAGTTCCGACAGCTACGAGCAGTACTTC.